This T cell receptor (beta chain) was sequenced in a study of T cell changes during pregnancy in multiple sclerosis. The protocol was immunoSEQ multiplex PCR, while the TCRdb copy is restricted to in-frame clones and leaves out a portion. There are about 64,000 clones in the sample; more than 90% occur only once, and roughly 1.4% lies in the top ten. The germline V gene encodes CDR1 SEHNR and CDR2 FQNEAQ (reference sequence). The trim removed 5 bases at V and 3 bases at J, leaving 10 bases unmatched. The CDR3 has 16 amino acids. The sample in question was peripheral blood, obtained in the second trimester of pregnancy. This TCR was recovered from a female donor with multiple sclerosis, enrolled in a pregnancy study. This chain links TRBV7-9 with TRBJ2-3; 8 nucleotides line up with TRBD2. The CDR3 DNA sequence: TGTGCCAGCAGCCAAAGTAGCGGGACCACGACAGATACGCAGTATTTT. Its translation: CASSQSSGTTTDTQYF.